Below, 24 T cell receptor beta chains from the same sample are listed, as sequenced in a study of shared clonotypes between healthy human individuals. Naive CD8 cells comprised CD45RO-negative, CCR7-positively selected cells, excluding terminally differentiated effector memory CD45RA+ cells. Method: immunoSEQ multiplex PCR; TCRdb's copy keeps in-frame clones and lacks some. The sample has roughly 550,000 clones; 95% to 96% are singletons. Material for sequencing was naive CD8+ T cells sorted from blood. The receptors here all came from a woman in her twenties or thirties in good health.

The chain combines TRBV7-9 with TRBJ1-5; no clear D gene. Trimming left V 0 bases short and J 13 bases short, with 13 bases between. Germline CDR1 is SEHNR and CDR2 is FQNEAQ (reference sequence). The CDR3 is 13 residues long. CDR3 protein: CASSLAGQTHQHF. The CDR3 DNA is TGTGCCAGCAGCTTAGCTGGCCAGACTCATCAGCATTTT.

CDR3 amino acids: CASSQTSGTFGNEQFF. CDR3 DNA sequence: TGTGCCAGCAGTCAGACTAGCGGGACCTTCGGCAATGAGCAGTTCTTC. The chain couples TRBV27 to TRBJ2-1; 11 nucleotides line up with TRBD2. V was pared by 5 bases and J by 6 bases, with 9 bases of the junction left unmatched. Germline CDR1 and CDR2: MNHEY and SMNVEV (reference sequence). This CDR3 is 16 amino acids long.

In its sample, this clone was seen once. This chain joins TRBV28 and TRBJ1-2; possible D gene TRBD1, 6 bases. In germline, CDR1 is MDHEN, CDR2 SYDVKM. CDR3 length: 16 residues. V dropped 3 bases and J dropped 2 bases, with 16 bases sitting between them. The CDR3 spells CASSLGAPAFNYGYTF. For the CDR3, the DNA is TGTGCCAGCAGTTTGGGGGCCCCGGCCTTCAACTATGGCTACACCTTC.

The gene calls are TRBV7-9 and TRBJ2-1, with 10 positions matching TRBD1. CDR3 size: 17 residues. After removal of 6 bases from V and 0 bases from J, the junction contained 8 bases not matched to a gene. Germline V gene sequence: CDR1 SEHNR, CDR2 FQNEAQ (reference sequence). Here the CDR3 reads CASSSGTGVSSYNEQFF. CDR3 bases: TGTGCCAGCAGTTCCGGGACAGGGGTTAGCTCCTACAATGAGCAGTTCTTC.

The chain combines TRBV6-1 with TRBJ2-1; D might be TRBD1 (5 bases). From germline, CDR1 is MNHNS and CDR2 SASEGT. The CDR3 has 13 amino acids. V was cut by 8 bases and J by 2 bases, with 10 bases left in between. This chain's CDR3 is CASEPGTYNEQFF. The CDR3 DNA follows: TGTGCCAGCGAGCCAGGGACCTACAATGAGCAGTTCTTC.

The chain uses TRBV6-5 and TRBJ2-3; D uncertain. Deletions cut 1 base from V and 1 base from J, with 3 bases between. Per germline, CDR1 MNHEY and CDR2 SVGAGI. This CDR3 spans 13 amino acids. CDR3 loop: CASSYYRTDTQYF. The CDR3 DNA reads as TGTGCCAGCAGTTACTACCGCACAGATACGCAGTATTTT.

The chain uses TRBV29-1 and TRBJ2-1; TRBD2 is a possible D gene (6 bases). V dropped 5 bases and J dropped 7 bases, with 9 bases sitting between them. This CDR3 has 11 amino acids. Germline CDR1 and CDR2: SQVTM and ANQGSEA. CDR3 sequence: CSVRRGNEQFF. The CDR3 nucleotides are TGCAGCGTTCGTCGGGGGAATGAGCAGTTCTTC.

The chain carries TRBV6-1 and TRBJ2-5; D may be TRBD1 or TRBD2 (7 bases each). Germline CDR1 and CDR2: MNHNS and SASEGT. The CDR3 is 15 residues long. Trimming shortened V by 3 bases and J by 5 bases, and 16 bases separated the two germline ends. CDR3 region: CASSDRGRGGETQYF. Here the CDR3 DNA reads TGTGCCAGCAGTGATCGGGGCAGGGGGGGTGAGACCCAGTACTTC.

The gene calls are TRBV6-1 and TRBJ2-7; 11 bases line up with TRBD2. This CDR3 has 15 residues. V shed 6 bases and J 6 bases; nucleotides not matched to a gene: 10. The germline V gene has CDR1 MNHNS and CDR2 SASEGT. CDR3 bases: TGTGCCAGCAGGGCTAGCGGGAGGCCCCAAGGCGAGCAGTACTTC. It is translated as CASRASGRPQGEQYF.

This chain uses TRBV7-8 with TRBJ2-1; 11 nucleotides align to TRBD2. CDR1 and CDR2 (germline): SGHVS, FQNEAQ. V lost 5 bases to trimming and J lost 0 bases; unmatched junction nucleotides: 9. CDR3 length: 18 amino acids. This CDR3 reads CASSPGLAELSSYNEQFF. The CDR3 coding sequence is TGTGCCAGCAGCCCGGGACTAGCGGAACTGAGCTCCTACAATGAGCAGTTCTTC.

The rearrangement uses TRBV10-3 and TRBJ1-1; the D gene is possibly TRBD1 (5 bases). The germline V gene encodes CDR1 ENHRY and CDR2 SYGVKD. V lost 6 bases and J lost 7, with 18 bases in between. The CDR3 runs to 14 residues. CDR3 bases: TGTGCCATCAGGACTACCGGGACGGGAGGTGAAGCTTTCTTT. Translating gives CAIRTTGTGGEAFF.

The chain employs TRBV6-6 and TRBJ1-4; perhaps TRBD1 as D (5 bases). Germline-derived CDR1 and CDR2 are MNHNY and SVGAGI (reference sequence). CDR3 length: 13 residues. CDR3 sequence: CAPPRGDNEKLFF. DNA of the CDR3: TGTGCTCCCCCCCGAGGGGATAATGAAAAACTGTTTTTT.

J is TRBJ2-5 and V is TRBV15, with no clear D. The CDR3 totals 11 residues. Trimming removed 4 bases at V and 7 bases at J, with 7 bases between. Germline CDR1 reads LNHNV; CDR2 reads YYDKDF (reference sequence). The CDR3: CATSKDGTQYF. As DNA, the CDR3 is TGTGCCACCAGCAAGGATGGGACCCAGTACTTC.

The rearrangement links TRBV7-9 to TRBJ1-2; D is uncertain. V lost 2 bases and J lost 4, with 8 bases in between. CDR3 length equals 13 residues. CDR1 is SEHNR, CDR2 FQNEAQ, per germline (reference sequence). CDR3 protein: CASSLPFGYGYTF. For the CDR3, the DNA is TGTGCCAGCAGCTTACCCTTCGGCTATGGCTACACCTTC. The full variable domain, its missing parts supplied by reference TRBV7-9 and TRBJ1-2, is DTGVSQNPRHKITKRGQNVTFRCDPISEHNRLYWYRQTLGQGPEFLTYFQNEAQLEKSRLLSDRFSAERPKGSFSTLEIQRTEQGDSAMYLCASSLPFGYGYTFGSGTRLTVV.

The gene calls are TRBV12-5 and TRBJ2-2; the D gene could be TRBD1 or TRBD2 (7 bases each). The CDR3 is 14 residues long. Trimming left V 6 bases short and J 3 bases short, with 11 bases between. Germline CDR1 and CDR2: LGHNT and FRNRAP. This chain's CDR3 is CASGPGGDTGELFF. The CDR3 nucleotides read TGTGCTAGTGGCCCAGGGGGGGACACCGGGGAGCTGTTTTTT. The entire variable domain, with the rest obtained from reference TRBV12-5 and TRBJ2-2, is as follows: DARVTQTPRHKVTEMGQEVTMRCQPILGHNTVFWYRQTMMQGLELLAYFRNRAPLDDSGMPKDRFSAEMPDATLATLKIQPSEPRDSAVYFCASGPGGDTGELFFGEGSRLTVL.

The gene calls are TRBV4-1 and TRBJ2-2, with 7 bases lining up with TRBD2. The CDR3 length is 16 residues. Germline CDR1 MGHRA, CDR2 YSYEKL. With V trimmed by 4 bases and J by 3 bases, 8 bases remained unmatched. The CDR3 spells CASSPGRGSDTGELFF. The CDR3 region has the DNA TGCGCCAGCAGCCCGGGGCGGGGGTCGGACACCGGGGAGCTGTTTTTT.

This chain links TRBV14 with TRBJ2-1, with D possibly matching TRBD2 (6 bases). Trimming removed 1 base from V and 10 bases from J, with 11 bases in between. This CDR3 contains 13 residues. Germline assignment: CDR1 SGHDN and CDR2 FVKESK. This CDR3 is CASSQGGVGEQFF. As DNA, the CDR3 is TGTGCCAGCAGCCAAGGGGGGGTAGGCGAGCAGTTCTTC.

J is TRBJ2-1 and V is TRBV4-1; 9 nucleotides agree with TRBD2. The length of the CDR3 is 15 residues. CDR1 is MGHRA and CDR2 is YSYEKL in the germline V gene. With 5 bases clipped from V and 7 bases from J, the junction kept 9 bases outside the gene matches. CDR3 amino acids: CASSAPASGKNEQFF. The CDR3 bases are TGCGCCAGCAGCGCCCCCGCTAGCGGGAAAAATGAGCAGTTCTTC.

V and J are TRBV9 and TRBJ2-7; D is undetermined. CDR1 is SGDLS, CDR2 YYNGEE, per germline. Trimming took 3 bases from V and 2 from J, leaving 9 bases between them. CDR3 length: 13 amino acids. Here the CDR3 reads CASSGSTTYEQYF. In DNA, the CDR3 is TGTGCCAGCAGCGGGAGCACAACCTACGAGCAGTACTTC.

This chain joins TRBV5-6 and TRBJ2-5; TRBD1 matches 10 bases. Gene TRBJ2-7 matches the end of the DNA better, so the J call may be wrong. CDR3 length: 16 residues. CDR1 and CDR2 (germline): SGHDT, YYEEEE. The CDR3 here is CASSFETGGAGYEQYF. The CDR3 DNA is TGTGCCAGCAGCTTTGAGACAGGGGGCGCGGGCTACGAGCAGTACTTC.

This chain joins TRBV29-1 and TRBJ1-1; weak D call: TRBD1 (5 bases). V lost 3 bases to trimming and J lost 6 bases, with 14 bases between them. Germline lookup yields CDR1 SQVTM and CDR2 ANQGSEA. The CDR3 runs 13 residues. The CDR3 DNA reads TGCAGCGTTGATGATCAGGGTGGGGCTGAAGCTTTCTTT. As protein: CSVDDQGGAEAFF.

This clone appeared a few times. This sequence joins TRBV27 and TRBJ1-5, with TRBD1 as a possible D gene (6 bases). The CDR3 length is 16 residues. V dropped 8 bases and J dropped 7 bases, with 24 bases sitting between them. Germline V lookup: CDR1 MNHEY, CDR2 SMNVEV (reference sequence). CDR3 bases: TGTGCCAGCGGCGCTCACGGGGGCCTATTGGGGCAGCCCCAGCATTTT. This sequence encodes CASGAHGGLLGQPQHF.

Of note for this clone: Sequence at one end of the junction differs from germline and may be a read error. The rearrangement uses TRBV28 and TRBJ2-3; possibly TRBD1 for D (6 bases). This CDR3 comprises 14 residues. CDR1 is MDHEN, CDR2 SYDVKM, per germline. As DNA, the CDR3 is TGTGCCAGCAGTATATGGACAGGCACAGATACGCAGTATTTT. Translating it yields CASSIWTGTDTQYF.

The chain recombines TRBV28 with TRBJ2-1; possible D gene TRBD2, 5 bases. CDR1 is MDHEN and CDR2 is SYDVKM in the germline V gene. V lost 2 bases and J lost 0, with 17 bases in between. The CDR3 is 18 residues long. The CDR3 sequence: CASSLDSRGRLSYNEQFF. CDR3 coding DNA: TGTGCCAGCAGTTTAGATTCACGGGGTAGACTCTCCTACAATGAGCAGTTCTTC.